This is a list of T cell receptor beta chains from one sample in a study of identifying expanded T cells in peripheral blood. Sequencing used immunoSEQ multiplex PCR; TCRdb keeps in-frame clones, though not all of them. This table has over 80,000 clones, roughly 86% appearing once. Specimen: blood. The receptors here all came from a person aged 18 to 75 in good health. Both conserved end residues are part of each CDR3. Each record gives: J gene, clone size, D gene, V gene, CDR3 protein, CDR3 DNA. D genes are given only for firm matches. Rows give clone size only sometimes, using once, few, many, or a class for an expanded clone.

>TRBJ1-5|NA|NA|TRBV19
CASSIGSSDNQPQHF
TGTGCCAGTAGTATAGGCAGCAGCGACAATCAGCCCCAGCATTTT
>TRBJ1-1|few|NA|TRBV6-5
CASSSQGPTEAFF
TGTGCCAGCAGTTCCCAGGGTCCCACTGAAGCTTTCTTT
>TRBJ2-7|NA|NA|TRBV19
CASSIGVAGSQYEQYF
TGTGCCAGTAGTATAGGAGTGGCGGGATCCCAGTACGAGCAGTACTTC
>TRBJ1-1|NA|NA|TRBV13
CASGGGSTEAFF
TGTGCCAGCGGTGGGGGGTCCACTGAAGCTTTCTTT
>TRBJ2-6|NA|TRBD1|TRBV5-6
CASSSDRGAAGANVLTF
TGTGCCAGCAGCTCGGACAGGGGGGCGGCTGGGGCCAACGTCCTGACTTTC
>TRBJ1-2|once|NA|TRBV2
CASSEGPQGPNTF
TGTGCCAGCAGTGAAGGGCCCCAGGGGCCAAACACCTTC
>TRBJ1-2|NA|NA|TRBV29-1
CSVDATGREGGYTF
TGCAGCGTGGATGCAACAGGGCGAGAAGGGGGCTACACCTTC
>TRBJ2-5|NA|NA|TRBV5-1
CASSLVWGAETQYF
TGCGCCAGCAGCTTAGTGTGGGGCGCGGAGACCCAGTACTTC
>TRBJ1-3|NA|TRBD1|TRBV6-5
CASSRQGAGGNTIYF
TGTGCCAGCAGTCGACAGGGGGCAGGTGGAAACACCATATATTTT
>TRBJ1-3|NA|NA|TRBV5-6
CASSLVRLRNTIYF
TGTGCCAGCAGCTTGGTGAGACTCAGAAACACCATATATTTT
>TRBJ1-1|NA|TRBD1|TRBV7-9
CASSPRQGAEAFF
TGTGCCAGCAGCCCCCGGCAGGGGGCTGAAGCTTTCTTT
>TRBJ1-2|NA|NA|TRBV18
CASSPDLGQQLVGF
TGTGCCAGCTCACCAGATCTGGGACAACAGTTAGTCGGCTTC
>TRBJ2-2|NA|TRBD1|TRBV27
CASSPRQGGTGELFF
TGTGCCAGCAGTCCTCGACAGGGTGGCACCGGGGAGCTGTTTTTT
>TRBJ2-7|NA|TRBD1|TRBV27
CASSYKGQGLTYEQYF
TGTGCCAGCAGTTATAAGGGACAGGGCTTAACCTACGAGCAGTACTTC
>TRBJ1-1|NA|NA|TRBV28
CASSLRRGNTEAFF
TGTGCCAGCAGTTTACGTAGGGGGAACACTGAAGCTTTCTTT
>TRBJ2-5|NA|NA|TRBV5-6
CASSLVAEETQYF
TGTGCCAGCAGCTTGGTAGCGGAAGAGACCCAGTACTTC
>TRBJ1-2|NA|NA|TRBV23-1
CASSQSVGFYGYTF
TGCGCCAGCAGTCAATCGGTAGGTTTTTATGGCTACACCTTC
>TRBJ2-7|few|NA|TRBV2
CASSFEQGSYEQYF
TGTGCCAGCAGTTTCGAACAGGGTTCCTACGAGCAGTACTTC
>TRBJ1-4|NA|TRBD1|TRBV7-2
CASSLGTGLEKLFF
TGTGCCAGCAGCTTAGGGACAGGGTTGGAAAAACTGTTTTTT
>TRBJ1-1|NA|TRBD1|TRBV5-1
CASTQGAGRSTEAFF
TGCGCCAGCACCCAGGGGGCTGGCAGAAGCACTGAAGCTTTCTTT
>TRBJ1-1|NA|NA|TRBV13
CASSPRQEMNTEAFF
TGTGCCAGCAGCCCAAGACAGGAAATGAACACTGAAGCTTTCTTT
>TRBJ2-1|NA|NA|TRBV5-6
CASSLGLNSYNEQFF
TGTGCCAGCAGCTTGGGACTAAACTCCTACAATGAGCAGTTCTTC
>TRBJ2-5|NA|TRBD1|TRBV7-2
CASSPRTGWETQYF
TGTGCCAGCAGCCCCAGGACAGGGTGGGAGACCCAGTACTTC
>TRBJ2-5|once|NA|TRBV7-9
CASSLGVKETQYF
TGTGCCAGCAGCTTAGGGGTGAAGGAGACCCAGTACTTC
>TRBJ2-2|NA|NA|TRBV19
CASSISASTGELFF
TGTGCCAGTAGTATTTCAGCCAGCACCGGGGAGCTGTTTTTT